This is a list of T cell receptor beta chains from one sample in a study of T cells in localized non-small cell lung cancer. Produced via immunoSEQ multiplex PCR; TCRdb's table is partial and in-frame only. The sample carries about 2,000 clones, about 30% recorded once. The sample was normal lung tissue next to the tumor, taken before any cancer treatment. All receptors derive from a woman between 35 and 70 years old with stage II squamous cell lung carcinoma. Each CDR3 is given with its conserved first and last residue. The D gene is left open where the match is weak. For some rows the clone size is stated as once, few or many, or as a class when expanded; others skip it.

V	size	D	length	J	DNA	CDR3
TRBV18	NA	TRBD2	16	TRBJ2-7	TGTGCCAGCTCACAGCGCGAAGCGGGAGACCTTTTCGAGCAGTACTTC	CASSQREAGDLFEQYF
TRBV6-8	few	NA	15	TRBJ2-2	TGTGCCACCCCACGGGCCACCAAGAACACCGGGGAGCTGTTTTTT	CATPRATKNTGELFF
TRBV6-7	NA	NA	15	TRBJ1-4	TGTGCCAGCAGTTTAGAGGGGGCAACTAATGAAAAACTGTTTTTT	CASSLEGATNEKLFF
TRBV6-1	NA	NA	12	TRBJ2-7	TGTGCCAGCAGTGAAGCGATCTACGAGCAGTACTTC	CASSEAIYEQYF
TRBV5-1	NA	TRBD1	16	TRBJ1-2	TGCGCCAGCAGCCCTTTTCAGGGGGCTTCTAACTATGGCTACACCTTC	CASSPFQGASNYGYTF
TRBV5-1	NA	TRBD1	14	TRBJ2-1	TGCGCCAGCCACCTAACAGGGGGTAGCAATGAGCAGTTCTTC	CASHLTGGSNEQFF
TRBV29-1	NA	NA	12	TRBJ1-3	TGCAGCGTTGCCCCATCGGGAAACACCATATATTTT	CSVAPSGNTIYF
TRBV30	once	TRBD1	14	TRBJ1-6	TGTGCCTGGAGGGGACAGTCCAATAATTCACCCCTCCACTTT	CAWRGQSNNSPLHF
TRBV30	few	NA	14	TRBJ1-2	TGTGCCTGGAGCGTACCAGGGGAGATCGGTGGCTACACCTTC	CAWSVPGEIGGYTF
TRBV19	NA	TRBD1	15	TRBJ1-4	TGTGCCAGCCGGGACAGGGGCGGACCTAATGAAAAACTGTTTTTT	CASRDRGGPNEKLFF
TRBV28	few	TRBD1	15	TRBJ2-1	TGTGCAAGCACGTCGGGACAGGGGCGTGTCGATGAGCAGTTCTTC	CASTSGQGRVDEQFF
TRBV19	NA	TRBD2	14	TRBJ2-4	TGTGCCAGTAGTCCCCGGACTAGAGAAAACATTCAGTACTTC	CASSPRTRENIQYF
TRBV11-3	medium-sized	NA	15	TRBJ2-3	TGTGCCAGCAGCCGGGACCCCCTGGTGGCAGATACGCAGTATTTT	CASSRDPLVADTQYF
TRBV5-1	NA	NA	16	TRBJ1-2	TGCGCCAGCAGCCCGGGTGGGGGAGGCCATAACTATGGCTACACCTTC	CASSPGGGGHNYGYTF
TRBV30	NA	NA	12	TRBJ1-1	TGTGCCTGGAGTCCCGAGAACACTGAAGCTTTCTTT	CAWSPENTEAFF
TRBV9	NA	NA	13	TRBJ2-5	TGTGCCAGCAGCTGGACAGACCAAGAGACCCAGTACTTC	CASSWTDQETQYF
TRBV9	few	NA	14	TRBJ2-3	TGTGCCAGCAGCGTGAGACAGGTCACAGATACGCAGTATTTT	CASSVRQVTDTQYF
TRBV29-1	NA	NA	13	TRBJ2-3	TGCAGCGTTGAGATAGAAGGAGGAGATACGCAGTATTTT	CSVEIEGGDTQYF
TRBV6-8	NA	TRBD1	14	TRBJ2-1	TGTGCCAGCAGTTTCTCCGCAGGGGGCAATGAGCAGTTCTTC	CASSFSAGGNEQFF
TRBV5-1	NA	NA	15	TRBJ1-1	TGCGCCAGCAGCCGACTCTTCCAAAGGGACACTGAAGCTTTCTTT	CASSRLFQRDTEAFF
TRBV18	NA	NA	14	TRBJ2-3	TGTGCCAGCTCACCCGCATCAGGGAAAGATACGCAGTATTTT	CASSPASGKDTQYF
TRBV30	NA	NA	12	TRBJ1-1	TGTGCCTGGAGACAGGGAATCACTGAAGCTTTCTTT	CAWRQGITEAFF